These 20 T cell receptor beta chains were sequenced from one sample in a study of Graves' ophthalmopathy and Graves' hyperthyroidism. RNA served as the template for amplifying TCR beta CDR3 regions. A first-round RT-PCR used HTBI primers, followed by a second-round multiplex PCR. TCRdb re-derived calls from the multiplex PCR reads in MiXCR, one entry per CDR3 protein. The data hold about 550,000 distinct CDR3 sequences, with 35% to 45% observed a single time. The sample taken for sequencing was peripheral blood or thyroid tissue (not recorded which). Receptor source: an adult man with Graves' hyperthyroidism.

The V gene is TRBV19, the J gene TRBJ1-6; tentatively, D is TRBD1 (5 bases). CDR1 is LNHDA and CDR2 is SQIVND in the germline V gene (reference sequence). Trimming removed 3 bases at V and 9 bases at J, with 9 bases between. The CDR3 contains 13 residues. CDR3 residues: CASSMAGGSPLHF. The CDR3 DNA reads as TGTGCCAGTAGTATGGCCGGGGGTTCACCCCTCCACTTT.

This clonotype has at least ten counts. This chain joins TRBV6-5 and TRBJ1-1; D is ambiguous. The CDR3 spans 17 residues. V was clipped by 0 bases and J by 2 bases, with 16 bases between them. In germline, CDR1 is MNHEY, CDR2 SVGAGI. This CDR3 is CASSYSIYADRNTEAFF. In nucleotides, the CDR3 is TGTGCCAGCAGTTACTCGATTTACGCAGACCGAAACACTGAAGCTTTCTTT.

This clonotype has only a few counts. CDR3: CASSGLAGVETQYF. For the CDR3, the DNA is TGTGCCAGTAGCGGACTAGCGGGGGTGGAGACCCAGTACTTC. V is TRBV19 and J is TRBJ2-5; 13 bases map to TRBD2. V lost 6 bases and J lost 5; bases outside the gene matches: 3. The CDR3 loop spans 14 amino acids. Germline V gene data show CDR1 as LNHDA and CDR2 as SQIVND (reference sequence).

The chain is built from TRBV12-3 or TRBV12-4 and TRBJ1-4, with 7 bases identical to TRBD1. The V gene end was trimmed by 10 bases and the J gene end by 8 bases; junction bases not matched to a gene: 13. CDR3 size: 14 residues. This chain's CDR3 is CAIRAGGIGEKLFF. CDR3 nucleotide sequence: TGTGCCATCAGGGCAGGGGGTATCGGGGAAAAACTGTTTTTT.

This clonotype was observed a few times. The chain recombines TRBV6-5 with TRBJ1-5; D not resolved. Germline values: CDR1 MNHEY, CDR2 SVGAGI. The V and J ends lost 6 bases and 4 bases respectively, with 10 bases between them. The CDR3 loop spans 13 amino acids. CDR3 nucleotide sequence: TGTGCCAGCAGCCAAAGAGATAATCAGCCCCAGCATTTT. Translation gives CASSQRDNQPQHF.

This clonotype has a handful of counts. J is TRBJ1-1 and V is TRBV6-5; 10 nucleotides match TRBD1. V shed 6 bases and J 4 bases; nucleotides not matched to a gene: 5. Germline V lookup: CDR1 MNHEY, CDR2 SVGAGI. The CDR3 is 14 residues long. The CDR3 DNA follows: TGTGCCAGCAGACCCCGGGACAGGGGCACTGAAGCTTTCTTT. This translates into CASRPRDRGTEAFF.

This clonotype was picked up many times. J is TRBJ1-1 and V is TRBV2; weak D call: TRBD1 (6 bases). CDR3 length equals 16 residues. Per germline, CDR1 SNHLY and CDR2 FYNNEI. Trimming took off 3 bases at V and 1 base at J, with 15 bases between the two ends. CDR3 in DNA: TGTGCCAGCAGTGAGGGCAGGGGAGGTTGGAACACTGAAGCTTTCTTT. The encoded protein is CASSEGRGGWNTEAFF.

Of note for this clonotype: One base away lies a much larger clone, so this may be a sequencing read error. The rearrangement uses TRBV5-4 and TRBJ2-5, with D possibly matching TRBD2 (5 bases). Looked up from germline, CDR1 is SGHNT and CDR2 is YYREEE (reference sequence). The CDR3 totals 15 residues. The CDR3 region has the DNA TGTGCCAGCAGCTTTTCGCTAGCCGAGGGAGAGGCCCAGTACTTC. This translates into CASSFSLAEGEAQYF. Full variable domain (remainder filled in from reference TRBV5-4 and TRBJ2-5): ETGVTQSPTHLIKTRGQQVTLRCSSQSGHNTVSWYQQALGQGPQFIFQYYREEENGRGNFPPRFSGLQFPNYSSELNVNALELDDSALYLCASSFSLAEGEAQYFGPGTRLLVL.

This clonotype was picked up a small number of times. This sequence joins TRBV6-5 and TRBJ2-3; D unresolved. Germline loops: CDR1 MNHEY, CDR2 SVGAGI. This CDR3 region has 14 residues. Trimming pared 2 bases from V and 6 bases from J, leaving 12 bases between. The CDR3 nucleotides read TGTGCCAGCAGTTACGATCGCAGGACGGATACGCAGTATTTT. This codes for CASSYDRRTDTQYF.

Ten or more counts support this clonotype. This chain joins TRBV12-3 or TRBV12-4 and TRBJ1-1; D unresolved. This CDR3 comprises 12 residues. V lost 8 bases, J lost 4 bases, and 11 bases lay in between. As DNA, the CDR3 is TGTGCCAGCCTTGGAAGCTTCACTGAAGCTTTCTTT. Its translation is CASLGSFTEAFF.

This clonotype was observed many times. V and J are TRBV19 and TRBJ2-7; TRBD1 agrees at 7 bases. V gave up 9 bases and J gave up 5 bases; unmatched junction bases: 16. The length of the CDR3 is 15 residues. Germline V gene data show CDR1 as LNHDA and CDR2 as SQIVND (reference sequence). The chain's CDR3 is CASATTGVLPDEQYF. The CDR3, as DNA: TGTGCCAGCGCCACTACAGGGGTCCTGCCCGACGAGCAGTACTTC.

The chain has TRBV12-3 or TRBV12-4 and TRBJ1-1, with D possibly matching TRBD1 (5 bases). V was trimmed by 5 bases and J by 10 bases, leaving 8 bases between them. The CDR3 runs 10 residues. DNA of the CDR3: TGTGCCAGCAGTGTCGACAGAGCTTTCTTT. Translating it yields CASSVDRAFF.

This clonotype was seen at least ten times. The J gene is TRBJ2-3, the V gene TRBV2; D remains unclear. Trimming removed 0 bases at V and 1 base at J, with 5 bases between. CDR3 length: 14 amino acids. CDR1 is SNHLY and CDR2 is FYNNEI in the germline V gene. CDR3 protein: CASSEARGTDTQYF. The CDR3 DNA is TGTGCCAGCAGTGAAGCGCGTGGCACAGATACGCAGTATTTT.

In its sample, this clonotype was seen many times. The chain carries TRBV29-1 and TRBJ1-1; tentative D call: TRBD1 (6 bases). CDR1 and CDR2 (germline): SQVTM, ANQGSEA. V was cut by 3 bases and J by 1 base, with 9 bases left in between. This CDR3 spans 13 amino acids. The CDR3: CSVDPGENTEAFF. CDR3 nucleotides: TGCAGCGTTGATCCAGGGGAGAACACTGAAGCTTTCTTT.

This clonotype was seen at least ten times. The chain recombines TRBV6-5 with TRBJ1-6, with 9 bases aligning to TRBD1. This CDR3 is 17 amino acids long. CDR1 is MNHEY, CDR2 SVGAGI, per germline. J lost 8 bases, V lost 6 bases, and 14 bases had no gene match. CDR3 sequence: CASSRPSTGGIDSPLHF. CDR3 nucleotide sequence: TGTGCCAGCAGCCGACCCTCGACAGGGGGAATCGATTCACCCCTCCACTTT.

About this clonotype: A much more abundant neighbour one base away suggests this may be a read error. Here the CDR3 omits its conserved ending phenylalanine or tryptophan, so a read error is the likely source. The genes are TRBV10-3 and TRBJ2-5, with D possibly being TRBD1 (5 bases). CDR3 length: 14 amino acids. Deletions cut 10 bases from V and 0 bases from J, with 15 bases between. Germline V gene sequence: CDR1 ENHRY, CDR2 SYGVKD. The CDR3 loop reads CASRLQVNQETQYL. CDR3 coding DNA: TGTGCCAGCAGGCTACAGGTGAACCAAGAGACCCAGTACCTC.

This clonotype was detected ten times or more. This chain uses TRBV2 with TRBJ1-5; 8 nucleotides align to TRBD1. The V and J ends lost 4 bases and 5 bases, in that order; junction bases with no gene match: 7. The CDR3 loop spans 15 amino acids. Germline lookup yields CDR1 SNHLY and CDR2 FYNNEI. CDR3 in amino acids: CASSGQGQADQPQHF. The CDR3 nucleotides read TGTGCCAGCAGTGGACAGGGGCAGGCCGATCAGCCCCAGCATTTT.

As for this clonotype: An end of the junction differs from the germline gene, which may be a read error. The rearrangement links TRBV2 to TRBJ1-2; maybe TRBD1 (6 bases). Germline CDR1 and CDR2: SNHLY and FYNNEI. The CDR3 is 17 residues long. The CDR3: CASSEDDLQGLIYGCTF. As DNA, the CDR3 is TGTGCCAGCAGTGAAGACGATCTGCAGGGGCTGATCTATGGCTGCACCTTC. Using reference TRBV2 and TRBJ1-2 for the parts outside the CDR3, the full variable domain is EPEVTQTPSHQVTQMGQEVILRCVPISNHLYFYWYRQILGQKVEFLVSFYNNEISEKSEIFDDQFSVERPDGSNFTLKIRSTKLEDSAMYFCASSEDDLQGLIYGCTFGSGTRLTVV.

Comment on this clonotype: A read error may explain this, as a much larger clone is one base away. The V and J genes are TRBV5-1 and TRBJ1-5, with 9 bases that match TRBD1. Germline loops: CDR1 SGHRS, CDR2 YFSETQ. CDR3 length: 14 residues. With V trimmed by 3 bases and J by 7 bases, 5 bases remained unmatched. CDR3 coding DNA: TGCGCCAGCAGCTCCGAACAGGGGGCCCAGCCCCAGCATTTT. It specifies CASSSEQGAQPQHF.

The chain combines TRBV10-3 with TRBJ1-4, with 7 bases matching TRBD1. Per the germline V gene, CDR1 is ENHRY and CDR2 is SYGVKD. J was trimmed by 8 bases and V by 5 bases; bases with no gene match: 2. This CDR3 has 12 amino acids. The CDR3 is CAISTTGEKLFF. As DNA, the CDR3 is TGTGCCATCAGTACGACAGGGGAAAAACTGTTTTTT.